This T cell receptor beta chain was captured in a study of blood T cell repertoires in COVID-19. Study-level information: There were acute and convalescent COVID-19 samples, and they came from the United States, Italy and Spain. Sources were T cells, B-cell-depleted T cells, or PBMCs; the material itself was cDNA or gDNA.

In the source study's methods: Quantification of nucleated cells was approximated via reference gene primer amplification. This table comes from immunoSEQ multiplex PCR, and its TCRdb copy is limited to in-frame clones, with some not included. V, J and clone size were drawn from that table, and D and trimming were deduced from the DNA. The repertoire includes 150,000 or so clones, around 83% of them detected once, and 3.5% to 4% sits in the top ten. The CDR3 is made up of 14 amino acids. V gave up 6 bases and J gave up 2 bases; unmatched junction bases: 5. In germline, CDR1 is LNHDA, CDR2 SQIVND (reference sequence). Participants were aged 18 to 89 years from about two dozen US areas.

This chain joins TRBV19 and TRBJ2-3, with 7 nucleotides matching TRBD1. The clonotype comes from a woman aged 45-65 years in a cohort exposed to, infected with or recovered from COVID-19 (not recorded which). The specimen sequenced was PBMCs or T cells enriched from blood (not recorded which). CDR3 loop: CASSPTGTTDTQYF. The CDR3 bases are TGTGCCAGTAGCCCGACAGGGACCACAGATACGCAGTATTTT.